This TCR beta chain emerged from a study of regulatory T cells in long-lasting Graves disease. Library construction for TCR beta used iRepertoire HTBI primers and Arm-PCR of CDR3 regions. TCRdb re-analysed the multiplex PCR reads in MiXCR, keeping a single row per CDR3 protein. The data contain about 310,000 distinct CDR3 sequences, 18% of them singletons. Time point meaning: newly diagnosed GD, antithyroid drugs for less than 3 months. Construction of the TCR library relied on RNA isolated from PBMCs. This clonotype is a singleton in its sample. Given a much more abundant clone one base away, this may be a read error. This CDR3 is built from 13 residues. Germline V lookup: CDR1 WNHNN, CDR2 SYGVQD (reference sequence).

This receptor was obtained from a female donor with Graves disease. V is TRBV10-1 and J is TRBJ1-3; D is uncertain. The input for sequencing was peripheral blood mononuclear cells (PBMCs), taken at new diagnosis, from a patient treated with antithyroid drugs. This CDR3 reads CASSVGFGDTIYF. DNA of the CDR3: TGCGCCAGCTCCGTTGGCTTTGGAGACACCATATATTTT.